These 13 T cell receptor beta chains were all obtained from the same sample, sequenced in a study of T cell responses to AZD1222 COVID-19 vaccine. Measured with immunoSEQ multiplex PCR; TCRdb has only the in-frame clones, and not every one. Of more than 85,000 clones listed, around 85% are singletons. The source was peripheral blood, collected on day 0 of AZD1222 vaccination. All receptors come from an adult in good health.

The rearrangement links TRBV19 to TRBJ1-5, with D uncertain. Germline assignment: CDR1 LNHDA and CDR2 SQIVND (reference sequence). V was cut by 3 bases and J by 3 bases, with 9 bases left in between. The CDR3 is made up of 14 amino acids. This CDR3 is CASSIVSLNQPQHF. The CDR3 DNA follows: TGTGCCAGTAGTATTGTTTCTCTCAATCAGCCCCAGCATTTT. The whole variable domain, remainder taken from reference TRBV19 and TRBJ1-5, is DGGITQSPKYLFRKEGQNVTLSCEQNLNHDAMYWYRQDPGQGLRLIYYSQIVNDFQKGDIAEGYSVSREKKESFPLTVTSAQKNPTAFYLCASSIVSLNQPQHFGDGTRLSIL.

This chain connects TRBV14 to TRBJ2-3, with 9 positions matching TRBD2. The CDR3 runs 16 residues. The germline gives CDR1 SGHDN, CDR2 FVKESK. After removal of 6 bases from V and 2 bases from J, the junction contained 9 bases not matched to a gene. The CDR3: CASRPLTSGSTDTQYF. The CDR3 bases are TGTGCCAGCAGACCGCTGACTAGCGGCTCCACAGATACGCAGTATTTT.

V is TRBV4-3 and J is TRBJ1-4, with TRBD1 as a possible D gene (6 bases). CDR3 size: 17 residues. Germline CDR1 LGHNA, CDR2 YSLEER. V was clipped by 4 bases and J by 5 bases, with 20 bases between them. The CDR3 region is CASSPNWGAGINEKLFF. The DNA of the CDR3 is TGCGCCAGCAGCCCCAATTGGGGGGCGGGGATAAATGAAAAACTGTTTTTT.

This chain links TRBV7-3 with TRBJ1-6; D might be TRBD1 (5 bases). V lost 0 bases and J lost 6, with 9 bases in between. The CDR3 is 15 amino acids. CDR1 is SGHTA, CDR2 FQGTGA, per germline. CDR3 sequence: CASSLTAGSNSPLHF. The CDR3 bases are TGTGCCAGCAGCTTAACGGCAGGGAGTAATTCACCCCTCCACTTT. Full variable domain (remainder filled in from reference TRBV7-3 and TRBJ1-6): GAGVSQTPSNKVTEKGKYVELRCDPISGHTALYWYRQSLGQGPEFLIYFQGTGAADDSGLPNDRFFAVRPEGSVSTLKIQRTERGDSAVYLCASSLTAGSNSPLHFGNGTRLTVT.

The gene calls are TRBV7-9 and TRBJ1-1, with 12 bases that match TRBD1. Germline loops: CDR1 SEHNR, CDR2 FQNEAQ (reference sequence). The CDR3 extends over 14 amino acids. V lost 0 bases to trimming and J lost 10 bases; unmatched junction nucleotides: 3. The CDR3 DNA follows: TGTGCCAGCAGCTTAGCGGGACAGGGGGCCGGAGCTTTCTTT. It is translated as CASSLAGQGAGAFF.

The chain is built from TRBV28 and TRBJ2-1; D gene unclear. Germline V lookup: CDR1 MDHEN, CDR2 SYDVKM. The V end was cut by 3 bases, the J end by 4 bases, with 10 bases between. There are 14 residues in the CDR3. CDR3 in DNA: TGTGCCAGCAGTTTCCGCCCCCGGTACAATGAGCAGTTCTTC. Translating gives CASSFRPRYNEQFF.

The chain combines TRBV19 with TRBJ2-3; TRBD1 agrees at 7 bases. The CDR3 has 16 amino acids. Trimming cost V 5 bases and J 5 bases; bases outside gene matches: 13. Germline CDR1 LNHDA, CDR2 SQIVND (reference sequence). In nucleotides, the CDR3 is TGTGCCAGTAGTCGTGGACAGGCCGCACTGGAAGATACGCAGTATTTT. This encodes CASSRGQAALEDTQYF.

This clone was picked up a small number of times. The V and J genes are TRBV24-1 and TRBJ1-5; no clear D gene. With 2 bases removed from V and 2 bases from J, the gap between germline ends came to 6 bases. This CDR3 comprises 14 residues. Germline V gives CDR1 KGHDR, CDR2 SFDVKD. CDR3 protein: CATSDSQGNQPQHF. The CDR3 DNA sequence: TGTGCCACCAGTGATTCCCAGGGCAATCAGCCCCAGCATTTT.

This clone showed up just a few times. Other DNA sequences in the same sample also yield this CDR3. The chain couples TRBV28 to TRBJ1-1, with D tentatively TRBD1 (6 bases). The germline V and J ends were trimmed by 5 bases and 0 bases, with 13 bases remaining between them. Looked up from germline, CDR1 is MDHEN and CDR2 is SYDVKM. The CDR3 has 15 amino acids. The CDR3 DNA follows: TGTGCCAGCAGTCCAAACAGGGCTTTGAACACTGAAGCTTTCTTT. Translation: CASSPNRALNTEAFF.

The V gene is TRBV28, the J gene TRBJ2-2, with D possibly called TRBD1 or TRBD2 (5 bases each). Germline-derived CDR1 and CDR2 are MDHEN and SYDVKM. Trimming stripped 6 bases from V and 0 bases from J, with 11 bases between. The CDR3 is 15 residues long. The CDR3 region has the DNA TGTGCCAGCAGACCGTGGGGGACGAACACCGGGGAGCTGTTTTTT. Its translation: CASRPWGTNTGELFF.

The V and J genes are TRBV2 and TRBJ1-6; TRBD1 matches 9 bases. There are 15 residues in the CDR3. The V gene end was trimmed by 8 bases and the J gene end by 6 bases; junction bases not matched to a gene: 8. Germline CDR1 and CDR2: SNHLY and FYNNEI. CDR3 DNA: TGTGCCAGCTCTCGGGACAGGGCGGGTAATTCACCCCTCCACTTT. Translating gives CASSRDRAGNSPLHF.

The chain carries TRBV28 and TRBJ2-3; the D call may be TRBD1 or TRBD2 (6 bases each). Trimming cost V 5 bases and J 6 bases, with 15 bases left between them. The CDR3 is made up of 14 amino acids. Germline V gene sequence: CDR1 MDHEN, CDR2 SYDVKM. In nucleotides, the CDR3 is TGTGCCAGCAGTCCCGGGGGACATTTGGATACGCAGTATTTT. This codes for CASSPGGHLDTQYF.

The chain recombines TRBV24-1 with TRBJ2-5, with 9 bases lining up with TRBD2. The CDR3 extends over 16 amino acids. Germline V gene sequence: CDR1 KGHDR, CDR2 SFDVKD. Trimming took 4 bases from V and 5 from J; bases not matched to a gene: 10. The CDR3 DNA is TGTGCCACCAGTGACCAGCTCGCGGGGGGGCCGGAGACCCAGTACTTC. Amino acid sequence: CATSDQLAGGPETQYF.